This is a list of T cell receptor beta chains from one sample in a study of regulatory T cells in long-lasting Graves disease. In TCRdb, the multiplex PCR reads were re-called with MiXCR into one record per CDR3 protein. Here the sample spans about 540,000 distinct CDR3 sequences, approximately 13% being singletons. The same data also went into a second study, on T cells in Graves' hyperthyroidism and ophthalmopathy.

The material was peripheral blood mononuclear cells (PBMCs), obtained at new diagnosis, from a patient treated with antithyroid drugs. The origin of the receptors is a man aged 30 to 45 with Graves disease. The CDR3 runs from the conserved cysteine through the conserved F or W. Each record gives: clone size, V gene, D gene, J gene, CDR3 DNA, CDR3 protein. A D gene is named only where the DNA matches it firmly. The size field is filled for only some rows; it gives once, few, many or a size class.

clone_size: many
v_call: TRBV12-3/TRBV12-4
d_call: NA
j_call: TRBJ2-4
cdr3_nt: TGTGCCAGCAGGTCGACTGTCCCTAACATTCAGTACTTC
cdr3_aa: CASRSTVPNIQYF

clone_size: many
v_call: TRBV11-2
d_call: TRBD2
j_call: TRBJ2-2
cdr3_nt: TGTGCCAGCAGAGTTAGCGGGAGGCTCCGCGGCGGGGAGCTGTTTTTT
cdr3_aa: CASRVSGRLRGGELFF

clone_size: many
v_call: TRBV20-1
d_call: NA
j_call: TRBJ2-2
cdr3_nt: TGCAGTGCTCGGCAGGGGAACACCGGGGAGCTGTTTTTT
cdr3_aa: CSARQGNTGELFF

clone_size: NA
v_call: TRBV24-1
d_call: NA
j_call: TRBJ2-2
cdr3_nt: TGTGCCACCAGTGACCCGAGTGGGGCCACCGGGGAGCTGTTTTTT
cdr3_aa: CATSDPSGATGELFF

clone_size: few
v_call: TRBV20-1
d_call: TRBD2
j_call: TRBJ2-7
cdr3_nt: TGCAGTGCTAGAGATGGATCTAGCGGGACTAGCTCCTACGAGCAGTACTTC
cdr3_aa: CSARDGSSGTSSYEQYF

clone_size: few
v_call: TRBV24-1
d_call: NA
j_call: TRBJ2-2
cdr3_nt: TGTGCCACCAGCTCGGGCCTGATTACCACCGGGGAGCTGTTTTTT
cdr3_aa: CATSSGLITTGELFF

clone_size: many
v_call: TRBV6-2/TRBV6-3
d_call: TRBD2
j_call: TRBJ2-1
cdr3_nt: TGTGCCAGCTACCTAGCGGGAGCGGGATACAATGAGCAGTTCTTC
cdr3_aa: CASYLAGAGYNEQFF

clone_size: NA
v_call: TRBV5-1
d_call: NA
j_call: TRBJ2-7
cdr3_nt: TGCGCCACCTCACTAAGTTTCCCCTCGAACGAGCAGTACTTC
cdr3_aa: CATSLSFPSNEQYF

clone_size: NA
v_call: TRBV5-1
d_call: TRBD2
j_call: TRBJ2-7
cdr3_nt: TGCGCCAGCAGGATGGTCCGGACTAGCGGAACCTACGAGCAGTACTTC
cdr3_aa: CASRMVRTSGTYEQYF

clone_size: many
v_call: TRBV20-1
d_call: NA
j_call: TRBJ2-2
cdr3_nt: TGCAGTGCTAGAGACCCCAGGCGGGGGAACACCGGGGAGCTGTTTTTT
cdr3_aa: CSARDPRRGNTGELFF

clone_size: many
v_call: TRBV13
d_call: TRBD1
j_call: TRBJ2-1
cdr3_nt: TGTGCCAGCAGCCATGGGACAGGGGATAATGAGCAGTTCTTC
cdr3_aa: CASSHGTGDNEQFF

clone_size: NA
v_call: TRBV24-1
d_call: NA
j_call: TRBJ1-6
cdr3_nt: TGTGCCACCAGTGATTTCCGACACAAGAGCTCCTATAATTCACCCCTCCACTTT
cdr3_aa: CATSDFRHKSSYNSPLHF

clone_size: many
v_call: TRBV27
d_call: NA
j_call: TRBJ2-3
cdr3_nt: TGTGCCAGCAGTCTCTCGGAGGCGGTGGATACGCAGTATTTT
cdr3_aa: CASSLSEAVDTQYF

clone_size: many
v_call: TRBV12-3/TRBV12-4
d_call: TRBD2
j_call: TRBJ2-1
cdr3_nt: TGTGCCAGCAGTTTTAAACCGGGAGGACCCTTAGGTGAGCAGTTCTTC
cdr3_aa: CASSFKPGGPLGEQFF

clone_size: few
v_call: TRBV10-2
d_call: NA
j_call: TRBJ1-5
cdr3_nt: TGCGCCAGCAGTGACCCGGGACGCAGTCAGCCCCAGCATTTT
cdr3_aa: CASSDPGRSQPQHF

clone_size: many
v_call: TRBV27
d_call: NA
j_call: TRBJ2-1
cdr3_nt: TGTGCCAGCTGCATGGGTGGGGGACACAATGAGCAGTTCTTC
cdr3_aa: CASCMGGGHNEQFF

clone_size: NA
v_call: TRBV6-6
d_call: NA
j_call: TRBJ2-1
cdr3_nt: TGTGCCAGCAGTTACTCGAGGATGACAACAGGCACGGATGAGCAGTTCTTC
cdr3_aa: CASSYSRMTTGTDEQFF

clone_size: few
v_call: TRBV3-1
d_call: TRBD1
j_call: TRBJ2-6
cdr3_nt: TGTGCCAGCAGCCAAGATGCAGGGGGTTTTGGGGCCAACGTCCTGACTTTC
cdr3_aa: CASSQDAGGFGANVLTF

clone_size: many
v_call: TRBV27
d_call: TRBD2
j_call: TRBJ2-7
cdr3_nt: TGTGCCAGCAGTATTAGCGGGAAGCCCCCCTACGAGCAGTACTTC
cdr3_aa: CASSISGKPPYEQYF

clone_size: few
v_call: TRBV11-2
d_call: NA
j_call: TRBJ1-2
cdr3_nt: TGTGCCAGCAACCCCATGAATAACAAGGGGCGGCGTGGCTACACCTTC
cdr3_aa: CASNPMNNKGRRGYTF

clone_size: many
v_call: TRBV5-1
d_call: TRBD1
j_call: TRBJ1-1
cdr3_nt: TGCGCCAGCAGCCAAAACAGGGGGCGAGGATCTGAAGCTTTCTTT
cdr3_aa: CASSQNRGRGSEAFF

clone_size: NA
v_call: TRBV10-3
d_call: NA
j_call: TRBJ1-1
cdr3_nt: TGTGCCATCAGTGTTCAGGTGGCCGGCACTGAAGCTTTCTTT
cdr3_aa: CAISVQVAGTEAFF